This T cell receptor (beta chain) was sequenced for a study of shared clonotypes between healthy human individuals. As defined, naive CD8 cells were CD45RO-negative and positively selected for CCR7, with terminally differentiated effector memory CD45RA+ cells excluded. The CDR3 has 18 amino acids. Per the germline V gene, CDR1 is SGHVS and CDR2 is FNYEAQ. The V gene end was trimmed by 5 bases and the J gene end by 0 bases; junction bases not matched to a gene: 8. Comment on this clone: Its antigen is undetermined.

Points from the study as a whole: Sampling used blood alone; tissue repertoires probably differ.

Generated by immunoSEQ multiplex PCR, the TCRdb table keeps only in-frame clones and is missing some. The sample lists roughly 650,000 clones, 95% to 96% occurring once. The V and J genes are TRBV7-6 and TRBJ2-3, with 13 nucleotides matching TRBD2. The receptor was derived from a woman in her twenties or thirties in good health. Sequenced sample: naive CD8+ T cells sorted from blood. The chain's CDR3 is CASSPGLAGALSTDTQYF. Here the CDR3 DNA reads TGTGCCAGCAGCCCCGGACTAGCGGGAGCACTTAGCACAGATACGCAGTATTTT.